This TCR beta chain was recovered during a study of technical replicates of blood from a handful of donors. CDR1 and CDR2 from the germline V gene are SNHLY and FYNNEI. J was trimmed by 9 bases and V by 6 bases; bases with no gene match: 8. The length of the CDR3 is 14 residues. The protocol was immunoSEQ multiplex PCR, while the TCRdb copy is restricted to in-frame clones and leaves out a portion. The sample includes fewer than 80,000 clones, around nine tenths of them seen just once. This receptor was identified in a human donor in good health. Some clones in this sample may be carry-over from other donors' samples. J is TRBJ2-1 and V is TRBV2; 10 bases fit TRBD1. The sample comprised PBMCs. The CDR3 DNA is TGTGCCAGCAGGAGGGACAGGGGATTTGGTGAGCAGTTCTTC. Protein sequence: CASRRDRGFGEQFF.